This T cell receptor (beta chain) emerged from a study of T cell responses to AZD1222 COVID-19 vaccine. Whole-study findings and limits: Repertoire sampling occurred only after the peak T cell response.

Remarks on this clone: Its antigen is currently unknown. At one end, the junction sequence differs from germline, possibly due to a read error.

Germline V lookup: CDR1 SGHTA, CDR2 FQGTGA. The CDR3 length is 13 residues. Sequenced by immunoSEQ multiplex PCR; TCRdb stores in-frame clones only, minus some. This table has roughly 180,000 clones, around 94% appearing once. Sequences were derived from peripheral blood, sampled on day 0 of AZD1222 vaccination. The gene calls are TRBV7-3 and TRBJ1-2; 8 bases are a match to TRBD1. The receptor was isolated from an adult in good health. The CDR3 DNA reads TGTGCCAGCAGCTTAAGGGGGACAGGCGCGACTATCTTC. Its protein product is CASSLRGTGATIF.